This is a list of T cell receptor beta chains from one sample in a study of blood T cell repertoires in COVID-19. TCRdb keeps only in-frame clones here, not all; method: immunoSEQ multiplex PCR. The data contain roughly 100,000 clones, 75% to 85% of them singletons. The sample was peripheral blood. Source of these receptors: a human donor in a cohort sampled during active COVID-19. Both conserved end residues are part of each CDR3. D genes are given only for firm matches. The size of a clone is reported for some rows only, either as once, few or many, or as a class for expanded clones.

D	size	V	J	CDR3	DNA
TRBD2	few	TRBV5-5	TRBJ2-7	CASSLSGANTNEQYF	TGTGCCAGCAGCTTAAGCGGGGCCAACACCAACGAGCAGTACTTC
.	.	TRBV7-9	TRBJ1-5	CASSFQGNQPQHF	TGTGCCAGCAGTTTTCAGGGTAATCAGCCCCAGCATTTT
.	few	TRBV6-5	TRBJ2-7	CASRAGGQVQYF	TGTGCCAGCAGGGCCGGGGGGCAGGTCCAGTACTTC
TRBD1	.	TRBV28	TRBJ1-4	CASSDTTGVANEKLFF	TGTGCCAGCAGTGACACGACAGGGGTAGCTAATGAAAAACTGTTTTTT
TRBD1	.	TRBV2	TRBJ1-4	CASNRGQEKLFF	TGTGCCAGCAACAGGGGGCAGGAAAAACTGTTTTTT
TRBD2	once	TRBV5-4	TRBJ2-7	CASSLAGGASSYEQYF	TGTGCCAGCAGCTTGGCCGGGGGGGCTTCGTCCTACGAGCAGTACTTC
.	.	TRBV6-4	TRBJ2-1	CASSDPHQSYREPYNEQFF	TGTGCCAGCAGTGACCCCCACCAATCCTACAGGGAACCCTACAATGAGCAGTTCTTC
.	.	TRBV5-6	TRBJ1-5	CASSYRNQPQHF	TGTGCCAGCAGTTACAGAAATCAGCCCCAGCATTTT
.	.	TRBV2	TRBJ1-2	CASSELLGSYYTF	TGTGCCAGCAGTGAACTTTTGGGCAGCTACTACACCTTC
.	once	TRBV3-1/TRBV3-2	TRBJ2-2	CASSQEKGANTGELFF	TGTGCCAGCAGCCAAGAGAAGGGGGCGAACACCGGGGAGCTGTTTTTT
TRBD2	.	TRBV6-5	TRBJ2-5	CASNSGTSGRKTQYF	TGTGCCAGCAATTCCGGGACTAGCGGGAGAAAGACCCAGTACTTC
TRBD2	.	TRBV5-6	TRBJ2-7	CASSLFLAGAIGYEQYF	TGTGCCAGCAGCTTGTTTCTAGCGGGAGCGATTGGCTACGAGCAGTACTTC
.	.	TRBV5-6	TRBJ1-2	CASSSRQVLTGYTF	TGTGCCAGCAGCTCCCGACAGGTCCTTACGGGCTACACCTTC
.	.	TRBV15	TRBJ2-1	CATSRDSGVYNEQFF	TGTGCCACCAGCAGAGATAGCGGTGTCTACAATGAGCAGTTCTTC
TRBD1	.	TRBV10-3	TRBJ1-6	CAISTGQGKNNSPLHF	TGTGCCATCAGCACGGGACAGGGGAAGAATAATTCACCCCTCCACTTT
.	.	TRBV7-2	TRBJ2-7	CASSEGGRVEQYF	TGTGCCAGCAGCGAAGGGGGGAGGGTCGAGCAGTACTTC
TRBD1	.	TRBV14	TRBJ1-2	CASSLRQGHGYTF	TGTGCCAGCAGCCTTCGACAGGGACATGGCTACACCTTC
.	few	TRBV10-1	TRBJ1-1	CASSESNSGSAFF	TGCGCCAGCAGTGAGTCAAACAGCGGCTCAGCTTTCTTT
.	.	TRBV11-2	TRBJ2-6	CASSSAAGFASGANVLTF	TGTGCCAGCAGCTCGGCCGCAGGGTTTGCGTCTGGGGCCAACGTCCTGACTTTC
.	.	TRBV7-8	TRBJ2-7	CASSGGTLGEQYF	TGTGCCAGCAGCGGTGGGACTTTAGGAGAGCAGTACTTC
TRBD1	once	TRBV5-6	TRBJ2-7	CASSSYGTEFSYEQYF	TGTGCCAGCAGCTCCTATGGGACAGAATTCTCCTACGAGCAGTACTTC
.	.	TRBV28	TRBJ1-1	CASSGGGSGTEAFF	TGTGCCAGCAGCGGGGGGGGATCGGGCACTGAAGCTTTCTTT
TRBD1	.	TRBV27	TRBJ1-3	CASSLSGTGSGNTIYF	TGTGCCAGCAGTTTATCCGGGACAGGGTCTGGAAACACCATATATTTT
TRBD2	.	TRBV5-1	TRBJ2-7	CASSGKLAGDYEQYF	TGCGCCAGCAGCGGAAAACTAGCGGGGGACTACGAGCAGTACTTC
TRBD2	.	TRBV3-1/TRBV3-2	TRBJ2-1	CASSQSGGSHNEQFF	TGTGCCAGCAGCCAATCGGGAGGGTCCCACAATGAGCAGTTCTTC
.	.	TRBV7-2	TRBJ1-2	CASSLTRQGDGGYTF	TGTGCCAGCAGCTTAACGAGGCAGGGCGATGGAGGCTACACCTTC
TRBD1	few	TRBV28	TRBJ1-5	CASSLAGTVNQPQHF	TGTGCCAGCAGTTTAGCGGGGACAGTCAATCAGCCCCAGCATTTT
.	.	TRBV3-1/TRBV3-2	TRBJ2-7	CASSHSSPHEQYF	TGTGCCAGCAGCCATTCCTCCCCCCACGAGCAGTACTTC
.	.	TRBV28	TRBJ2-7	CASTISHGGISEQYF	TGTGCCAGCACCATATCCCATGGGGGGATCTCCGAGCAGTACTTC
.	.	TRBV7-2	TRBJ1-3	CASSPRAADTIYF	TGTGCCAGCAGCCCCCGCGCTGCCGACACCATATATTTT
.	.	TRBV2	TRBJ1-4	CASTPRAGGEKLFF	TGTGCCAGCACCCCACGGGCCGGCGGGGAAAAACTGTTTTTT
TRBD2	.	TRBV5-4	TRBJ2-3	CASSLVAGGDTQYF	TGTGCCAGCAGCTTGGTCGCGGGAGGGGATACGCAGTATTTT
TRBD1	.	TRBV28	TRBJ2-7	CASSLWTGGRQEQYF	TGTGCCAGCAGTTTATGGACAGGGGGACGGCAAGAGCAGTACTTC
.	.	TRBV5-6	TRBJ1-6	CASSLKGSSSPLHF	TGTGCCAGCAGCTTGAAGGGGTCCTCATCACCCCTCCACTTT
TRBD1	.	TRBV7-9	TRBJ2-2	CASSFFPRDREMGELFF	TGTGCCAGCAGCTTCTTCCCCCGGGACAGGGAGATGGGGGAGCTGTTTTTT
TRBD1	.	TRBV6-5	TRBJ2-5	CASKDRGRETQYF	TGTGCCAGCAAAGACAGGGGTCGGGAGACCCAGTACTTC
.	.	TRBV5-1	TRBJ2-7	CASSRGRQVNSYEQYF	TGCGCCAGCAGCCGAGGCCGACAGGTGAACTCCTACGAGCAGTACTTC
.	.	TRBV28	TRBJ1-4	CASSSGLTNEKLFF	TGTGCCAGCAGTTCGGGGTTAACTAATGAAAAACTGTTTTTT
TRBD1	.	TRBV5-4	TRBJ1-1	CASSSMRDRGEGTEAFF	TGTGCCAGCAGCTCCATGCGGGACAGGGGGGAAGGGACTGAAGCTTTCTTT
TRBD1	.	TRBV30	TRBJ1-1	CAWIGTGNTEAFF	TGTGCCTGGATCGGGACAGGGAACACTGAAGCTTTCTTT